These T cell receptor beta chains were read from a single sample in a study of resident and recirculating memory T cells in vitiligo. Profiling relied on immunoSEQ multiplex PCR, and the TCRdb table lists in-frame clones only, not all of them. The table includes some 70,000 clones, 91% detected once. The sequenced material came from blood. These receptor sequences come from a male donor with vitiligo. The CDR3 runs from the conserved cysteine through the conserved F or W. A D gene is named only where the DNA matches it firmly.

D,V,CDR3
-,TRBV5-1,CASSQDSGGGRNTEAFF
TRBD1,TRBV4-2,CASSQVGTGGEQYF
-,TRBV19,CASLEGQKNQPQHF
TRBD1,TRBV7-3,CASSSPGQRYNEQFF
TRBD1,TRBV30,CAWNTPPMTGASSYNSPLHF
-,TRBV14,CASSQAPGYGYTF
-,TRBV2,CASSESSYFHEQYF
TRBD1,TRBV5-3,CARSAFQGVKSQPQHF
TRBD1,TRBV9,CASSGTGRTGELFF
TRBD1,TRBV5-4,CASSPQGGTGVYEQYF
-,TRBV9,CASSKQGSGNTIYF
-,TRBV6-1,CASSEAEVGGETQYF
-,TRBV6-5,CASSPSGSTDTQYF
-,TRBV4-2,CASSQDRALGGPAKNIQYF
-,TRBV4-3,CASSQEAIGLAEAFF
TRBD1,TRBV7-2,CASSFRDRGNTGELFF
TRBD1,TRBV6-5,CASSSSDRVAFF
-,TRBV4-1,CASSSPRGPDTQYF
-,TRBV7-9,CASSRGHFSYEQYF
TRBD1,TRBV2,CASMTGNYEQYF
-,TRBV18,CASSPPQGPYELYF
-,TRBV10-3,CAISESVLSRGYTF
TRBD1,TRBV19,CASSILPGGSYEQYF
TRBD2,TRBV7-3,CASSLQKRGLLAGELFF
TRBD2,TRBV25-1,CASRADFSGLYQETQYF
-,TRBV2,CASSGGTFEKLFF
-,TRBV5-5,CASSLWGPQPQHF
-,TRBV4-2,CASSQDVLEADTQYF
-,TRBV7-6,CASSLTRTVNTGELFF
-,TRBV18,CASSADLANTEAFF
TRBD1,TRBV6-5,CASSPLGTGEETQYF
TRBD2,TRBV10-3,CAISSGGYEQYF
-,TRBV30,CASGFRDRPEGYTF
TRBD1,TRBV11-3,CASSRDSHTDTQYF
TRBD1,TRBV19,CASSPGQLTRAQHF
TRBD1,TRBV7-3,CASSLKSGLDRVDEQFF
TRBD2,TRBV7-3,CASSLTSPGLAVSEQFF
TRBD2,TRBV16,CASSPVGGVAYEQYF
-,TRBV9,CASRGRTLSDEQYF
-,TRBV7-9,CASSPGQSSGNTIYF
TRBD1,TRBV11-2,CASSLYDRGMDTQYF
TRBD2,TRBV7-6,CASSSPYRLAGGQETQYF
-,TRBV30,CAWSGGSPAGYEQYF
TRBD1,TRBV19,CASSSYRDRVMRANVLTF
TRBD1,TRBV11-2,CASSKQGSGYEQYF
TRBD1,TRBV6-5,CASNPTGGEKLFF
TRBD1,TRBV7-3,CASSLSAGPGGSGANVLTF
-,TRBV19,CASSMEEGMGYTF